The 11 T cell receptor beta chains presented below share a single source sample, sequenced in a study of vaccination effects on CD4 cells after COVID-19. Assay used: immunoSEQ multiplex PCR; TCRdb lists only in-frame clones, some missing. Among around 53,000 clones listed, around three quarters were seen once. Ahead of sequencing, the ViraFEST assay grew antigen-specific CD4+ T cells using viral peptide pools. CD4+ T cells were isolated after around ten days of culture. The person had PCR-confirmed SARS-CoV-2 infection between March and December 2020. The antigens of these receptors remain unknown. The starting material was CD4+ T cells from PBMCs cultured with HIV peptides, obtained before COVID-19 vaccination. Specified subset: HIV-1 Nef peptide pool negative control/reference culture. The receptors were gathered from a human donor who had a prior SARS-CoV-2 infection.

CDR3 residues: CAWTGLAGSETQYF. CDR3 sequence (DNA): TGTGCCTGGACTGGACTAGCGGGATCAGAGACCCAGTACTTC. The chain employs TRBV30 and TRBJ2-5; TRBD2 matches 12 bases. J gave up 4 bases and V 4 bases, and 4 bases lay outside the gene matches. This CDR3 comprises 14 residues. Germline values: CDR1 GTSNPN, CDR2 SVGIG (reference sequence).

This clone occurred once. The gene calls are TRBV2 and TRBJ1-4; no clear D. Looked up from germline, CDR1 is SNHLY and CDR2 is FYNNEI. CDR3 length: 12 residues. Between the trimmed V and J ends, which lost 6 bases and 5 bases, there was a span of 7 bases. CDR3 sequence: CASRADNEKLFF. The DNA of the CDR3 is TGTGCCAGCAGAGCAGACAATGAAAAACTGTTTTTT.

The chain is built from TRBV27 and TRBJ2-1; possible D gene TRBD1, 5 bases. The CDR3 length is 15 residues. Germline V lookup: CDR1 MNHEY, CDR2 SMNVEV (reference sequence). With 5 bases removed from V and 6 bases from J, the gap between germline ends came to 17 bases. CDR3 sequence (DNA): TGTGCCAGCAGTCCCAGGGCTCGGTTAAGCAATGAGCAGTTCTTC. Translated, it gives CASSPRARLSNEQFF.

The rearrangement links TRBV27 to TRBJ1-2; tentative D call: TRBD1 (5 bases). The CDR3 is 13 amino acids. The V end lost 5 bases, the J end lost 3 bases, and 10 bases lay between the germline ends. Germline lookup yields CDR1 MNHEY and CDR2 SMNVEV (reference sequence). CDR3 DNA sequence: TGTGCCAGCAGTACCGGGACGTACTATGGCTACACCTTC. Its protein is CASSTGTYYGYTF.

The rearrangement joins TRBV5-4 to TRBJ2-7; no firm D call. The length of the CDR3 is 15 residues. Per the germline V gene, CDR1 is SGHNT and CDR2 is YYREEE (reference sequence). Trimming took off 0 bases at V and 0 bases at J, with 10 bases between the two ends. DNA for the CDR3: TGTGCCAGCAGCTTGGGTGTCGTCACCTCCTACGAGCAGTACTTC. This translates into CASSLGVVTSYEQYF.

This clone appeared once. The V gene is TRBV24-1, the J gene TRBJ1-1; no firm D call. The V gene's germline CDR1 is KGHDR and CDR2 SFDVKD. Trimming pared 2 bases from V and 3 bases from J, leaving 12 bases between. CDR3 size: 15 residues. The CDR3 region is CATSDSRAGDTEAFF. CDR3 DNA: TGTGCCACCAGTGATTCCCGGGCCGGAGACACTGAAGCTTTCTTT.

This clone was seen once. The chain links TRBV11-3 to TRBJ1-1, with TRBD1 as a possible D gene (5 bases). The V gene lost 7 bases and the J gene lost 1 base, with 16 bases spanning the gap. Germline CDR1 and CDR2: SGHNT and YENEEA. There are 15 residues in the CDR3. The CDR3 protein is CASTHEAGWNTEAFF. The CDR3 DNA is TGTGCCAGCACTCACGAAGCAGGGTGGAACACTGAAGCTTTCTTT.

The CDR3 DNA follows: TGCAGCGGCGCGGTCCGAAAAGAGACCCAGTACTTC. Its protein is CSGAVRKETQYF. V is TRBV29-1 and J is TRBJ2-5; D not certain. Per germline, CDR1 SQVTM and CDR2 ANQGSEA. Trimming stripped 7 bases from V and 3 bases from J, with 12 bases between. The CDR3 is 12 amino acids.

The CDR3 nucleotides are TGTGCCAGCAGTAGTCCCGACCGCCAGACCCAGTACTTC. Residues: CASSSPDRQTQYF. The chain joins TRBV6-5 to TRBJ2-5, with unresolved D. The ends were cut back, 5 bases at V and 6 bases at J, with 13 bases in the middle. The CDR3 covers 13 residues. The germline gives CDR1 MNHEY, CDR2 SVGAGI.

This chain joins TRBV11-3 and TRBJ2-1; weak D call: TRBD1 (6 bases). CDR1 is SGHNT, CDR2 YENEEA, per germline. This CDR3 contains 15 residues. V was pared by 1 base and J by 7 bases, with 14 bases between. CDR3 DNA sequence: TGTGCCAGCAGCTTAGGAGGGTACAGGGATAATGAGCAGTTCTTC. Translation: CASSLGGYRDNEQFF.

J is TRBJ2-7 and V is TRBV7-2; 10 nucleotides align to TRBD2. Germline loops: CDR1 SGHTA, CDR2 FQGNSA. CDR3 length equals 16 residues. Trimming removed 3 bases from V and 2 bases from J; junction bases left unmatched: 7. The CDR3 reads CASSLVSGGSPYEQYF. As DNA, the CDR3 is TGTGCCAGCAGCTTGGTTAGCGGGGGGTCCCCCTACGAGCAGTACTTC. The whole variable domain, remainder taken from reference TRBV7-2 and TRBJ2-7, is GAGVSQSPSNKVTEKGKDVELRCDPISGHTALYWYRQSLGQGLEFLIYFQGNSAPDKSGLPSDRFSAERTGGSVSTLTIQRTQQEDSAVYLCASSLVSGGSPYEQYFGPGTRLTVT.